One sample yielded the 5 T cell receptor beta chains listed below, sequenced in a study of cytomegalovirus exposure and HLA in healthy donors. It was with 60 Vbeta and 13 Jbeta primers that the PCR ran. Profiling relied on immunoSEQ multiplex PCR, and the TCRdb table lists in-frame clones only, not all of them. The sample includes 130,000 to 150,000 clones, 70% to 80% seen only once; the top ten take 2% to 3%. The sample comprised PBMCs. Receptors originate from a woman younger than 30 in good health and CMV-seropositive.

This sequence joins TRBV27 and TRBJ2-1; D perhaps matches TRBD1 (6 bases). Germline CDR1 and CDR2: MNHEY and SMNVEV (reference sequence). This CDR3 region has 15 residues. V dropped 2 bases and J dropped 4 bases, with 12 bases sitting between them. Written as DNA, the CDR3 is TGTGCCAGCAGTTTAAGGACAGAGGGTTACAATGAGCAGTTCTTC. Translation: CASSLRTEGYNEQFF.

The DNA for the CDR3 is TGTGCCAGCAGGGCCTCGGTCGGGACAGGGGGCGCAGATACGCAGTATTTT. Its protein product is CASRASVGTGGADTQYF. V usage is TRBV25-1 and J usage is TRBJ2-3, with 12 bases lining up with TRBD1. The CDR3 has 17 amino acids. In germline, CDR1 is MGHDK, CDR2 SYGVNS. The junction had 11 bases not matched to a gene; V was cut back by 6 bases and J by 4 bases.

This chain connects TRBV29-1 to TRBJ1-5; 10 bases fit TRBD1. The CDR3 spans 12 residues. Per germline, CDR1 SQVTM and CDR2 ANQGSEA. After removal of 6 bases from V and 6 bases from J, the junction contained 2 bases not matched to a gene. The CDR3 bases are TGCAGCGTCGGACAGGGGGGTCAGCCCCAGCATTTT. This sequence encodes CSVGQGGQPQHF.

This clone has just a few counts. The chain combines TRBV14 with TRBJ1-4; D uncertain. Trimming stripped 0 bases from V and 9 bases from J, with 14 bases between. Germline loops: CDR1 SGHDN, CDR2 FVKESK. The CDR3 has 15 residues. CDR3 loop: CASSQDDRLVKKLFF. CDR3 coding DNA: TGTGCCAGCAGCCAAGATGACCGACTCGTGAAAAAACTGTTTTTT.

V gene TRBV10-3 combines with J gene TRBJ2-7, with a possible D match to TRBD2 (6 bases). In germline, CDR1 is ENHRY, CDR2 SYGVKD. The V end was cut by 6 bases, the J end by 3 bases, with 12 bases between. This CDR3 has 13 residues. The CDR3 loop is CAIRGEASYEQYF. For the CDR3, the DNA is TGTGCCATCAGGGGGGAGGCCAGCTACGAGCAGTACTTC.